The 24 T cell receptor beta chains in this list originate from one sample, sequenced in a study of blood T cell repertoires in COVID-19. The table came from immunoSEQ multiplex PCR; TCRdb's copy has only in-frame clones and leaves some out. The table records 220,000 or so clones, 85% to 90% of them present only once. Sequencing used PBMCs or T cells enriched from blood (not recorded which). The receptors were gathered from a man aged 30-40 years who had been exposed to COVID-19.

The V and J genes are TRBV7-6 and TRBJ1-6; 7 bases line up with TRBD1. The CDR3 is made up of 17 amino acids. The germline V gene encodes CDR1 SGHVS and CDR2 FNYEAQ. Germline trimming cut 1 base from V and 0 bases from J; bases unmatched to any gene: 3. The CDR3 is CASSLDRGPSYNSPLHF. The CDR3 coding sequence is TGTGCCAGCAGCTTAGACAGGGGCCCCTCCTATAATTCACCCCTCCACTTT.

The chain combines TRBV6-5 with TRBJ1-2; D perhaps matches TRBD1 (5 bases). V dropped 8 bases and J dropped 4 bases, with 14 bases sitting between them. The CDR3 spans 13 residues. The germline V gene has CDR1 MNHEY and CDR2 SVGAGI. CDR3 residues: CASGPPGPYGYTF. The DNA of the CDR3 is TGTGCCAGCGGACCCCCAGGGCCCTATGGCTACACCTTC.

The genes are TRBV7-9 and TRBJ1-4, with unresolved D. V was shortened by 4 bases and J by 7 bases, with 16 bases between the two germline ends. Germline assignment: CDR1 SEHNR and CDR2 FQNEAQ (reference sequence). The CDR3 runs to 15 residues. CDR3 sequence (DNA): TGTGCCAGCAGCTCTAGACGTATACTTGGTGAAAAACTGTTTTTT. This encodes CASSSRRILGEKLFF.

The chain has TRBV6-6 and TRBJ2-5; TRBD1 agrees at 9 bases. The CDR3 is 15 residues long. The junction had 9 bases not matched to a gene; V was cut back by 5 bases and J by 5 bases. CDR1 MNHNY and CDR2 SVGAGI come from the germline V gene (reference sequence). The CDR3 here is CASSSDAGTGETQYF. DNA for the CDR3: TGTGCCAGCAGTAGCGACGCCGGGACAGGGGAGACCCAGTACTTC.

The gene calls are TRBV12-3 or TRBV12-4 and TRBJ1-2; 8 bases align to TRBD1. V shed 7 bases and J 5 bases; nucleotides not matched to a gene: 6. This CDR3 is built from 13 residues. CDR3 bases: TGTGCCAGCATTTTTGGACAGGGTTATGGCTACACCTTC. Residues: CASIFGQGYGYTF.

The CDR3 loop is CASSPSRGNYGYTF. For the CDR3, the DNA is TGTGCCAGCAGCCCCTCCCGCGGGAACTATGGCTACACCTTC. This rearrangement joins TRBV5-5 to TRBJ1-2, with no clear D. Trimming left V 4 bases short and J 2 bases short, with 12 bases between. The CDR3 is made up of 14 amino acids. Germline CDR1 SGHKS, CDR2 YYEKEE (reference sequence). Variable domain in full (rest from reference TRBV5-5 and TRBJ1-2): DAGVTQSPTHLIKTRGQQVTLRCSPISGHKSVSWYQQVLGQGPQFIFQYYEKEERGRGNFPDRFSARQFPNYSSELNVNALLLGDSALYLCASSPSRGNYGYTFGSGTRLTVV.

The rearrangement links TRBV24-1 to TRBJ2-1, with 8 bases lining up with TRBD1. This CDR3 spans 13 amino acids. Per the germline V gene, CDR1 is KGHDR and CDR2 is SFDVKD. V dropped 2 bases and J dropped 13; count of bases not matched to a gene: 6. CDR3 loop: CATSDSGGGFQFF. In DNA form, the CDR3 reads TGTGCCACCAGTGATTCAGGGGGCGGTTTTCAGTTCTTC.

This chain uses TRBV6-5 with TRBJ1-5; D is unclear. This CDR3 spans 14 amino acids. V was clipped by 0 bases and J by 4 bases, with 7 bases between them. The germline V gene has CDR1 MNHEY and CDR2 SVGAGI. In DNA form, the CDR3 reads TGTGCCAGCAGTTACTCGGGCAGAAATCAGCCCCAGCATTTT. Residues: CASSYSGRNQPQHF.

This chain links TRBV7-9 with TRBJ1-2; D is ambiguous. The ends were cut back, 5 bases at V and 4 bases at J, with 23 bases in the middle. This CDR3 is 17 amino acids long. In germline, CDR1 is SEHNR, CDR2 FQNEAQ (reference sequence). The CDR3 DNA is TGTGCCAGCAGCGACCTTTTGAGGGCGTCTAGCGCCTATGGCTACACCTTC. Protein: CASSDLLRASSAYGYTF.

V gene TRBV5-1 combines with J gene TRBJ2-7; no firm D call. The V end lost 7 bases, the J end lost 0 bases, and 14 bases lay between the germline ends. Germline V gene data show CDR1 as SGHRS and CDR2 as YFSETQ. The CDR3 spans 14 residues. The DNA of the CDR3 is TGCGCCAGCTCCCATACAGAAATCTCCTACGAGCAGTACTTC. Translating gives CASSHTEISYEQYF.

This chain links TRBV21-1 with TRBJ1-5; the table calls TRBD1, which could not be checked here. TRBV21-1 has pseudogene status. The CDR3 covers 18 residues. The CDR3 region is CASSKGGRDREGEQPQHF. The CDR3 coding sequence is TGTGCCAGCAGCAAAGGAGGCCGGGACAGGGAAGGAGAACAGCCCCAGCATTTT.

This clone was observed a handful of times. The V gene is TRBV19, the J gene TRBJ2-2; tentatively, D is TRBD2 (5 bases). Between the trimmed V and J ends, which lost 10 bases and 5 bases, there was a span of 17 bases. The CDR3 totals 14 residues. CDR1 LNHDA and CDR2 SQIVND come from the germline V gene (reference sequence). The CDR3 region has the DNA TGTGCCACCGAGGGCCGGGGAGTAACCGGGGAGCTGTTTTTT. Translated, it gives CATEGRGVTGELFF.

The V gene is TRBV4-2, the J gene TRBJ1-1; 7 bases are a match to TRBD1. Germline V lookup: CDR1 LGHNA, CDR2 YNFKEQ. V lost 0 bases and J lost 11; bases outside the gene matches: 15. CDR3 length: 16 residues. In nucleotides, the CDR3 is TGTGCCAGCAGCCAAGAGACAGGGCATATCACCCTAGAGGCTTTCTTT. Protein sequence: CASSQETGHITLEAFF.

This clone was detected only once. This sequence joins TRBV6-5 and TRBJ2-5, with D possibly TRBD1 on 7 matching bases. Per the germline V gene, CDR1 is MNHEY and CDR2 is SVGAGI. V was pared by 7 bases and J by 5 bases, with 14 bases between. The CDR3 runs 13 residues. CDR3 sequence reads: CASTGGPGETQYF. The DNA for the CDR3 is TGTGCCAGCACAGGGGGGCCCGGGGAGACCCAGTACTTC.

The chain is built from TRBV5-5 and TRBJ2-7; D gene unclear. Trimming shortened V by 5 bases and J by 0 bases, and 6 bases separated the two germline ends. This CDR3 spans 12 amino acids. From germline, CDR1 is SGHKS and CDR2 YYEKEE (reference sequence). CDR3 amino acids: CASSPSSYEQYF. CDR3 DNA: TGTGCCAGCAGTCCGAGCTCCTACGAGCAGTACTTC. The full variable domain, its missing parts supplied by reference TRBV5-5 and TRBJ2-7, is DAGVTQSPTHLIKTRGQQVTLRCSPISGHKSVSWYQQVLGQGPQFIFQYYEKEERGRGNFPDRFSARQFPNYSSELNVNALLLGDSALYLCASSPSSYEQYFGPGTRLTVT.

This clone was recorded a few times. The chain recombines TRBV12-3 or TRBV12-4 with TRBJ1-3, with D perhaps TRBD1 (6 bases). Trimming pared 5 bases from V and 3 bases from J, leaving 8 bases between. The CDR3 is made up of 13 amino acids. The CDR3 is CASSTGFGNTIYF. The DNA for the CDR3 is TGTGCCAGCAGTACAGGGTTTGGAAACACCATATATTTT.

This chain uses TRBV7-9 with TRBJ2-1; 13 positions agree with TRBD2. This CDR3 spans 15 amino acids. J lost 10 bases, V lost 1 base, and 4 bases had no gene match. Germline CDR1 reads SEHNR; CDR2 reads FQNEAQ (reference sequence). Here the CDR3 reads CASSLGGLAGDEQFF. Written as DNA, the CDR3 is TGTGCCAGCAGCTTAGGCGGACTAGCGGGAGACGAGCAGTTCTTC.

This sequence joins TRBV7-7 and TRBJ2-7; maybe TRBD1 (5 bases). The CDR3 consists of 14 residues. Germline loops: CDR1 SSHAT, CDR2 FNYEAQ (reference sequence). V lost 5 bases and J lost 0, with 11 bases in between. The CDR3 DNA sequence: TGTGCCAGCAGCCCTCGACAGTCCTCCTACGAGCAGTACTTC. It is translated as CASSPRQSSYEQYF.

This chain links TRBV6-2 or TRBV6-3 with TRBJ2-2; D is perhaps TRBD1 (5 bases). V was clipped by 2 bases and J by 3 bases, with 16 bases between them. Germline V gene data show CDR1 as MNHEY and CDR2 as SVGEGT. The CDR3 spans 17 residues. The CDR3 sequence is CASSYPPKTGYTGELFF. The CDR3 DNA is TGTGCCAGCAGTTACCCCCCGAAAACAGGTTACACCGGGGAGCTGTTTTTT.

The chain employs TRBV9 and TRBJ2-7; 8 bases fit TRBD1. Looked up from germline, CDR1 is SGDLS and CDR2 is YYNGEE. The CDR3 contains 14 residues. V trimming: 4 bases; J trimming: 6 bases; junction bases outside the gene matches: 9. Written as DNA, the CDR3 is TGTGCCAGCAGCCCGGAAACAGGGGGTGCCGAGCAGTACTTC. Translation gives CASSPETGGAEQYF.

This CDR3 is CASSYRGADEQFF. Written as DNA, the CDR3 is TGTGCCAGCAGCTACAGGGGGGCTGATGAGCAGTTCTTC. J is TRBJ2-1 and V is TRBV11-2; 8 bases align to TRBD1. Losses at the gene ends were 4 bases for V and 8 bases for J; bases not matched to a gene: 4. CDR3 length equals 13 residues. The germline CDR1 and CDR2 sequences are SGHAT and FQNNGV.

The chain uses TRBV19 and TRBJ2-7; D is perhaps TRBD1 (6 bases). The CDR3 has 14 residues. V dropped 6 bases and J dropped 0 bases, with 12 bases sitting between them. The V gene's germline CDR1 is LNHDA and CDR2 SQIVND (reference sequence). CDR3 DNA sequence: TGTGCCAGTAGAAACAGGGCCACCTCCTACGAGCAGTACTTC. Translated: CASRNRATSYEQYF.

The chain has TRBV15 and TRBJ2-3; D perhaps matches TRBD2 (6 bases). V was pared by 5 bases and J by 2 bases, with 11 bases between. Germline V gene lookup returns CDR1 LNHNV and CDR2 YYDKDF (reference sequence). The CDR3 is 14 residues long. CDR3 protein: CATSGSSATDTQYF. The CDR3 DNA reads TGTGCCACCAGCGGGTCTAGCGCCACAGATACGCAGTATTTT. The full variable domain, in which reference TRBV15 and TRBJ2-3 provide the parts outside the CDR3, is DAMVIQNPRYQVTQFGKPVTLSCSQTLNHNVMYWYQQKSSQAPKLLFHYYDKDFNNEADTPDNFQSRRPNTSFCFLDIRSPGLGDTAMYLCATSGSSATDTQYFGPGTRLTVL.

The rearrangement links TRBV7-9 to TRBJ2-5; 7 bases align to TRBD2. After removal of 10 bases from V and 8 bases from J, the junction contained 22 bases not matched to a gene. Germline CDR1 reads SEHNR; CDR2 reads FQNEAQ (reference sequence). The CDR3 is made up of 16 amino acids. The CDR3 sequence is CATPRGRGYPKETQYF. The CDR3 DNA reads as TGTGCCACCCCCCGTGGGCGGGGGTACCCCAAGGAAACCCAGTACTTC.